These T cell receptor beta chains were read from a single sample in a study of CD8 T cells in Susac syndrome. TCRdb reprocessed the immunoSEQ multiplex PCR reads via MiXCR and lists one record per CDR3 protein. The table has 25,000 to 35,000 distinct CDR3 sequences, 94% seen once; the top ten hold about 0.27%. The sample consisted of CD8+ T cells from PBMCs. These TCRs come from a human donor in good health. Both conserved end residues are part of each CDR3. Fields, in order: CDR3 protein, CDR3 DNA, V gene, D gene, clone size, J gene. A D gene is named only where the DNA matches it firmly. For some rows the clone size is stated as once, few or many, or as a class when expanded; others skip it.

CDR3 protein: CASSPDRGSDQYF
CDR3 DNA: TGTGCCAGCAGCCCTGACAGGGGGTCGGACCAGTACTTC
V gene: TRBV12-3/TRBV12-4
D gene: TRBD1
clone size: once
J gene: TRBJ2-5

CDR3 protein: CASSFDRIQETQYF
CDR3 DNA: TGTGCCAGCAGTTTTGACCGTATTCAAGAGACCCAGTACTTC
V gene: TRBV27
D gene: NA
clone size: NA
J gene: TRBJ2-5

CDR3 protein: CASGFGQNTGELFF
CDR3 DNA: TGTGCTAGTGGTTTTGGACAGAACACCGGGGAGCTGTTTTTT
V gene: TRBV12-5
D gene: NA
clone size: NA
J gene: TRBJ2-2

CDR3 protein: CASSNPADKYEQFF
CDR3 DNA: TGTGCCAGCAGTAACCCCGCGGACAAGTATGAGCAGTTCTTC
V gene: TRBV6-5
D gene: NA
clone size: NA
J gene: TRBJ2-1

CDR3 protein: CASSDLRRDPTNEKLFF
CDR3 DNA: TGTGCCAGCAGTGACTTACGACGTGACCCAACTAATGAAAAACTGTTTTTT
V gene: TRBV6-1
D gene: NA
clone size: NA
J gene: TRBJ1-4

CDR3 protein: CASSTRPLGQGVHSYNEQFF
CDR3 DNA: TGTGCCAGCAGCACACGCCCATTGGGACAGGGGGTCCACTCCTACAATGAGCAGTTCTTC
V gene: TRBV11-2
D gene: TRBD1
clone size: once
J gene: TRBJ2-1

CDR3 protein: CASSLWTSAMNTEAFF
CDR3 DNA: TGTGCCAGCAGCTTATGGACTTCGGCTATGAACACTGAAGCTTTCTTT
V gene: TRBV11-2
D gene: NA
clone size: NA
J gene: TRBJ1-1

CDR3 protein: CASSQRATGNTEAFF
CDR3 DNA: TGCGCCAGCAGCCAAAGGGCCACGGGGAACACTGAAGCTTTCTTT
V gene: TRBV4-1
D gene: NA
clone size: NA
J gene: TRBJ1-1

CDR3 protein: CASSLDRGYGYTF
CDR3 DNA: TGTGCCAGCAGCTTGGACAGGGGCTATGGCTACACCTTC
V gene: TRBV5-6
D gene: TRBD1
clone size: NA
J gene: TRBJ1-2

CDR3 protein: CSADLGGGAVDTQYF
CDR3 DNA: TGCAGTGCAGACCTGGGCGGGGGGGCGGTAGATACGCAGTATTTT
V gene: TRBV20-1
D gene: TRBD2
clone size: NA
J gene: TRBJ2-3

CDR3 protein: CASSVAGDHYGYTF
CDR3 DNA: TGTGCCAGCAGCGTAGCAGGGGATCACTATGGCTACACCTTC
V gene: TRBV9
D gene: NA
clone size: NA
J gene: TRBJ1-2

CDR3 protein: CASSDTGLGAWDGYTF
CDR3 DNA: TGTGCCAGCAGTGATACCGGCCTGGGGGCTTGGGATGGCTACACCTTC
V gene: TRBV9
D gene: NA
clone size: few
J gene: TRBJ1-2

CDR3 protein: CASSLANDPSGELFF
CDR3 DNA: TGTGCCAGCAGCTTGGCCAACGACCCCTCCGGGGAGCTGTTTTTT
V gene: TRBV5-6
D gene: NA
clone size: NA
J gene: TRBJ2-2

CDR3 protein: CASSVGGRTEAFF
CDR3 DNA: TGTGCCAGCAGCGTAGGGGGACGGACTGAAGCTTTCTTT
V gene: TRBV9
D gene: NA
clone size: NA
J gene: TRBJ1-1

CDR3 protein: CASSEGLAGYPQETQYF
CDR3 DNA: TGTGCCAGCAGTGAGGGACTAGCGGGGTATCCCCAAGAGACCCAGTACTTC
V gene: TRBV7-2
D gene: TRBD2
clone size: NA
J gene: TRBJ2-5

CDR3 protein: CATSDRTNTGELFF
CDR3 DNA: TGTGCCACCAGCGACAGGACGAACACCGGGGAGCTGTTTTTT
V gene: TRBV24-1
D gene: NA
clone size: NA
J gene: TRBJ2-2

CDR3 protein: CASSLYVRDTQYF
CDR3 DNA: TGTGCCAGCAGCCTCTATGTACGAGATACGCAGTATTTT
V gene: TRBV7-2
D gene: NA
clone size: NA
J gene: TRBJ2-3

CDR3 protein: CASTRQADTDTQYF
CDR3 DNA: TGTGCCAGCACCCGACAGGCGGACACAGATACGCAGTATTTT
V gene: TRBV6-2/TRBV6-3
D gene: NA
clone size: once
J gene: TRBJ2-3

CDR3 protein: CASSSTYRGYEQYF
CDR3 DNA: TGCGCCAGCAGCTCCACCTACAGGGGGTACGAGCAGTACTTC
V gene: TRBV5-1
D gene: TRBD1
clone size: NA
J gene: TRBJ2-7

CDR3 protein: CASSLDETSPITDTQYF
CDR3 DNA: TGTGCCAGCAGCTTAGACGAGACTAGCCCGATCACAGATACGCAGTATTTT
V gene: TRBV11-2
D gene: TRBD2
clone size: NA
J gene: TRBJ2-3

CDR3 protein: CASSYLPYEQYF
CDR3 DNA: TGTGCCAGCAGCTACTTACCCTACGAGCAGTACTTC
V gene: TRBV7-8
D gene: NA
clone size: NA
J gene: TRBJ2-7

CDR3 protein: CASSRQGRSSYYNEQFF
CDR3 DNA: TGTGCCAGCAGTCGACAGGGGCGTAGTTCTTACTACAATGAGCAGTTCTTC
V gene: TRBV2
D gene: TRBD1
clone size: NA
J gene: TRBJ2-1